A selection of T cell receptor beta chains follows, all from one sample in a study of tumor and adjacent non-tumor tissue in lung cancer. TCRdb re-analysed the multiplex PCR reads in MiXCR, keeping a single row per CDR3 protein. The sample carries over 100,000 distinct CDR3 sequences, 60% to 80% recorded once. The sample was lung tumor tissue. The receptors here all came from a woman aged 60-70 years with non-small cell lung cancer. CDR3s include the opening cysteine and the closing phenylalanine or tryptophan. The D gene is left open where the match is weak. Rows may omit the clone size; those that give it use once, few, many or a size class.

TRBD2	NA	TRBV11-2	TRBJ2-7	TGCGCCAGCAGCCTTCTAGCGGGGGGGAATTATTACGAGTACTACTTC	CASSLLAGGNYYEYYF
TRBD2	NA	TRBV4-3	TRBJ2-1	TGCACCAGCAGCCGAGAGAGACTAGCGGGCTCGGGTGAGCAGTTCTTC	CTSSRERLAGSGEQFF
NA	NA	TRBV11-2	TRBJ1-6	TGTGCCAACAGCACGGAAAGGGGGAGCTCACCCCTCCACTTT	CANSTERGSSPLHF
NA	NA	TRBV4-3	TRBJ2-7	TGTGCCAGCGGCCAAGATAGGGGTTACGAGCAGTACTTC	CASGQDRGYEQYF
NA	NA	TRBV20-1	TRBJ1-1	TGCAGTGCTCGGGTTCTGGGGTCGAGCACTGAGGCTTTCTTT	CSARVLGSSTEAFF
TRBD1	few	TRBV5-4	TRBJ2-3	TGTGCCAGCAGAGCCGGGACAGGGAACACAGATACGCAGTATTTT	CASRAGTGNTDTQYF
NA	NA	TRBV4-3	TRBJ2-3	TGCGCCAGGAGCCAAGACCGCGGTCCTAGTAGCACAGATACGCAGTATTTT	CARSQDRGPSSTDTQYF
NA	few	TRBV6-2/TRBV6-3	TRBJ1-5	TGTGCCAGCAGGGGTAGGGAAAAGGAGCAGCCCCAGCATTTT	CASRGREKEQPQHF
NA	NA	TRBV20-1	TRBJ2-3	TGCAGTGCTAGAGATCAGCTAGCGCGGGCTTCCACGGATATGCAGTATTTT	CSARDQLARASTDMQYF
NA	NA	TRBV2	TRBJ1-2	TGTGCCAGCAGTTACATCTCTGACAGCCAGGGCTACACCTTC	CASSYISDSQGYTF
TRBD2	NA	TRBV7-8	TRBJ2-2	TGTGCCAGCAGCTTGGGCCTGGGACTAGCGGGAGGGCTCACCAGGGAGCTGTTTTTT	CASSLGLGLAGGLTRELFF
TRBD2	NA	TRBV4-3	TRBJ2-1	TGCGCCAGCAAACCCTTGCCCGCTAGCGGGGGCTACAATGAGCAGTTCTTC	CASKPLPASGGYNEQFF
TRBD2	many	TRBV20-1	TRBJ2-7	TGCAGTGCCGGGGGTCCCGGGACTAGCGGCTACGAGCAGTACTTC	CSAGGPGTSGYEQYF
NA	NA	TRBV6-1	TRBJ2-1	TGTGCCAGCAGCGCAGAAGTGGGCTTCTCCTACAGTGAGCAGTTCTTC	CASSAEVGFSYSEQFF
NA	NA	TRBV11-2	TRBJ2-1	TGTGCCAGCGGCTGGGGGGAGGCGACAGACAATGAGCAGTTCTTC	CASGWGEATDNEQFF
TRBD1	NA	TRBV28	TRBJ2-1	TGTGTCAGCAGTTACCCTGGACAGGGGAATGAGCACTTCTTC	CVSSYPGQGNEHFF
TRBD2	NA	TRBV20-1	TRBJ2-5	TGCAGTGCTGGGGGGGGGAGTTCCCCCCAGACCCAATACTTC	CSAGGGSSPQTQYF
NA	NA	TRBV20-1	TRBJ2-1	TGCAGTGCTGGAGATTTGATGGCTCAGCAGTTCTTC	CSAGDLMAQQFF
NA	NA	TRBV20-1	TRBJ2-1	TGTAGTGCTAGACCGGTCAATGAGCACCTCTTC	CSARPVNEHLF
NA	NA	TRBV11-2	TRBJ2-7	TGTGCATGCAGCATGGCAGGGTACGGGCAGTACTTC	CACSMAGYGQYF
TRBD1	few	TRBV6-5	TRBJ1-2	TGTGCCAGTAGCCGACAGGGGCCGGGGATCTATGGCTACACCTTC	CASSRQGPGIYGYTF
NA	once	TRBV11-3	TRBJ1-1	TGTGCCGGCAGCTTAGATTCAGGGAGAGGCACTGGAGCTTTCTTT	CAGSLDSGRGTGAFF
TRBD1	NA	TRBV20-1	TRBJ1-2	TGCAGTCTTCTACCGGGACAGGGGGGCTATGGCTACACCTTC	CSLLPGQGGYGYTF
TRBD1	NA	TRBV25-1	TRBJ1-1	TGTGCCAGCAGTGCAGGGGGCAAAGCTTTCTTT	CASSAGGKAFF
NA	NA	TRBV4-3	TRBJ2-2	TGCGCCAGCAGCCGGGGGAGCATATGGGGTCCGAACACCGGGGAGCCGTTTTTT	CASSRGSIWGPNTGEPFF
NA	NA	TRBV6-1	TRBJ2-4	TGTGCCAACAGTGAACCCGACAAATTAGCCAAAAACAATCAGTACTTC	CANSEPDKLAKNNQYF
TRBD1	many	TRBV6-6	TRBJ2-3	TGTGCCAGCAGTTACACACAGGGGGCTGAAACGCAGTATTTT	CASSYTQGAETQYF
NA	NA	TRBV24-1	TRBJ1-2	TGTGCCACCAGTGAGGAGGGGGATGGCTACACCTTC	CATSEEGDGYTF
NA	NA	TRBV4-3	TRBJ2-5	TGCGCAAGCAGCCGCCCTAAGGAGATGGCAGAGACCCAGTACTTC	CASSRPKEMAETQYF
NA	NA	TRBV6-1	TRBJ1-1	TGTGTCAGCAGTGAAGTAATACAGAAACTTCGGGAAGCTATCTTT	CVSSEVIQKLREAIF
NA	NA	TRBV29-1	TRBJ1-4	TGCAGCGTTGAATGGGCGGGAAAACTGTTTTTT	CSVEWAGKLFF
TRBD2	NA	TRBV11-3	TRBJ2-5	TGTGCCTGCAGCCCATTACCGGGACTAGCGGGCCTGTACCAAGAGACCCAGTACTTC	CACSPLPGLAGLYQETQYF
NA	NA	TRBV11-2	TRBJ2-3	TGTGTCAGCAGCGCAGGACGGGGGTGGGGGACAGATACGCAGTATTTT	CVSSAGRGWGTDTQYF
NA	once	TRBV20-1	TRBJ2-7	TGCAGTGTTAGGTATCCGGGCTCTAACGAACAGTACTTC	CSVRYPGSNEQYF
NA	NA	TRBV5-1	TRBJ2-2	TGCGCCAGCACTACGGGGCAGGGCGGTACCGGGGAGCTGTTTTTT	CASTTGQGGTGELFF
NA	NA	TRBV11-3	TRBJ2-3	TGTGCCAGCACTGGAAATACGCAGTATTTT	CASTGNTQYF
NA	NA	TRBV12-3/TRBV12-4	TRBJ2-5	TGTGCCAGTACTCAGGGTGGACAAAAGACCCAGTACTTC	CASTQGGQKTQYF
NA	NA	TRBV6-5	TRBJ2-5	TGTGCGAGCAGCGCCCTCCTAGCGACTACCCGAGGGGGGGAGACCCAGTACTTC	CASSALLATTRGGETQYF
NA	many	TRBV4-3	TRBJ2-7	TGCGCCAGCAGCCAAAGGGCCGAGGTCTCCTACGAGCAGTACTTC	CASSQRAEVSYEQYF
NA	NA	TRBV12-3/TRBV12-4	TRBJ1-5	TGTGCCAGCAATTTAGCCCTGGACGATCAGCCCCAGCATTTT	CASNLALDDQPQHF